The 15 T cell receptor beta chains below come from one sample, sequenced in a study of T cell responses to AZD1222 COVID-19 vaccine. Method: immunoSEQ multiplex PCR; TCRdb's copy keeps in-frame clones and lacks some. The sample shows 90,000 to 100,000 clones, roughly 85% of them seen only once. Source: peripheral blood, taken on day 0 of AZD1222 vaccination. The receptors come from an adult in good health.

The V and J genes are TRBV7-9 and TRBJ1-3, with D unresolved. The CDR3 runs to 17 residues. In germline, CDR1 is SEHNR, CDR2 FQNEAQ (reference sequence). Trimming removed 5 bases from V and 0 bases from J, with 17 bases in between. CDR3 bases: TGTGCCAGCAGCCCCTACAACTCCCTAAGCTCTGGAAACACCATATATTTT. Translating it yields CASSPYNSLSSGNTIYF.

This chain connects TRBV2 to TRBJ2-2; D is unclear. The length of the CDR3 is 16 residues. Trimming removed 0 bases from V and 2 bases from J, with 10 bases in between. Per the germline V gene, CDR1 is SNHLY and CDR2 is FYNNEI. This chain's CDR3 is CASSEAGTRNTGELFF. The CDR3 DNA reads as TGTGCCAGCAGTGAAGCGGGTACCCGAAACACCGGGGAGCTGTTTTTT. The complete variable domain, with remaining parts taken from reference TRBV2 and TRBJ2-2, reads EPEVTQTPSHQVTQMGQEVILRCVPISNHLYFYWYRQILGQKVEFLVSFYNNEISEKSEIFDDQFSVERPDGSNFTLKIRSTKLEDSAMYFCASSEAGTRNTGELFFGEGSRLTVL.

The CDR3 DNA reads TGTGCCAGTAGTTCACCTGGGGTGTCAAAAGCTTTCTTT. Its translation is CASSSPGVSKAFF. The chain employs TRBV19 and TRBJ1-1; D is ambiguous. Germline CDR1 and CDR2: LNHDA and SQIVND (reference sequence). The V gene lost 5 bases and the J gene lost 9 bases, with 16 bases spanning the gap. The CDR3 spans 13 residues. The whole variable domain, remainder taken from reference TRBV19 and TRBJ1-1, is DGGITQSPKYLFRKEGQNVTLSCEQNLNHDAMYWYRQDPGQGLRLIYYSQIVNDFQKGDIAEGYSVSREKKESFPLTVTSAQKNPTAFYLCASSSPGVSKAFFGQGTRLTVV.

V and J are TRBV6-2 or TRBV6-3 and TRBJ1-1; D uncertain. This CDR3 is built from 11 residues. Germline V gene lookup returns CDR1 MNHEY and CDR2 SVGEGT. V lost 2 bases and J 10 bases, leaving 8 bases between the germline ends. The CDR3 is CASSYTTGAFF. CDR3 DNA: TGTGCCAGCAGTTACACCACGGGAGCTTTCTTT.

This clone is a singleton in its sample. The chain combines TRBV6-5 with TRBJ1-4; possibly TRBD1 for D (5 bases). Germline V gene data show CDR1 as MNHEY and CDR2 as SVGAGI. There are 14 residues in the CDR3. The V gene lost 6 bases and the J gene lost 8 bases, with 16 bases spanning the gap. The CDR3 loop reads CASRRDLSTEKLFF. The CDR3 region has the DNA TGTGCCAGCAGAAGGGACCTATCCACAGAAAAACTGTTTTTT.

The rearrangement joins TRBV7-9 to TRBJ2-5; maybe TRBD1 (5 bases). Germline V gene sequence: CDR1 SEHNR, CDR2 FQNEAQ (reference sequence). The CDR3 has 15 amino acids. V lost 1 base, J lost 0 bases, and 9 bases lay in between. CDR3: CASSLVQVNQETQYF. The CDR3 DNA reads TGTGCCAGCAGCTTAGTACAGGTGAACCAAGAGACCCAGTACTTC.

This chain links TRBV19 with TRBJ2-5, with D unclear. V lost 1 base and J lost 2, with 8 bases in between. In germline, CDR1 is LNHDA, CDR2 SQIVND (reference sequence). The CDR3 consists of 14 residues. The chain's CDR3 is CASSIANRQETQYF. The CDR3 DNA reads TGTGCCAGTAGTATAGCGAACAGACAAGAGACCCAGTACTTC.

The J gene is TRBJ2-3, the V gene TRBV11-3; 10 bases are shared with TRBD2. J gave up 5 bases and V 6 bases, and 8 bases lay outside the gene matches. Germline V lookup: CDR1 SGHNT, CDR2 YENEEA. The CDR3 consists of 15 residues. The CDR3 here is CASSRLAGREDTQYF. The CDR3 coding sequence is TGTGCCAGCAGTCGACTAGCGGGTAGGGAAGATACGCAGTATTTT.

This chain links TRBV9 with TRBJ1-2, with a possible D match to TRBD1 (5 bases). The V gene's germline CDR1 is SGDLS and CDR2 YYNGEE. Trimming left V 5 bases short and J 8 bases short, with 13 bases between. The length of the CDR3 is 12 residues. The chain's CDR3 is CASSRSGIGYTF. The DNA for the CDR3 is TGTGCCAGCAGTAGGTCAGGGATCGGCTACACCTTC.

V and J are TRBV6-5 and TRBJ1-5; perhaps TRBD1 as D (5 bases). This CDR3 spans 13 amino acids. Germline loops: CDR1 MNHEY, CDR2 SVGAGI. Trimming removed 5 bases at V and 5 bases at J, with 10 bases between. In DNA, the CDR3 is TGTGCCAGCAGTCCCTGGGACGATCAGCCCCAGCATTTT. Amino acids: CASSPWDDQPQHF.

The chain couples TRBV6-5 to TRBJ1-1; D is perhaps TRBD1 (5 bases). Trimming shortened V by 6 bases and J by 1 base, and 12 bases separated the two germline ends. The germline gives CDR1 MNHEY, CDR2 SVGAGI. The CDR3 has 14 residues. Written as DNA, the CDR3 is TGTGCCAGCAGAGGAGACAGCCGGAACACTGAAGCTTTCTTT. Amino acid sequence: CASRGDSRNTEAFF.

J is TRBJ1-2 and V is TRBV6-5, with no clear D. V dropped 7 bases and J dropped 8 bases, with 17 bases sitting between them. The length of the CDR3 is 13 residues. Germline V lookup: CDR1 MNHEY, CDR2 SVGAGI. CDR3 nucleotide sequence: TGTGCCAGCACCCCGAAAAGGTTAGGCGGCTACACCTTC. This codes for CASTPKRLGGYTF.

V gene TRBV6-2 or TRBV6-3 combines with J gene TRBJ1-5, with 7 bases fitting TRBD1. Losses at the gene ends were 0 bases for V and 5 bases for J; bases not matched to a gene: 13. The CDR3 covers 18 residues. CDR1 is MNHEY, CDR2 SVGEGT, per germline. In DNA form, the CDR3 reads TGTGCCAGCAGTTACTCGTCCTCAGCAGGGGGAGGATATCAGCCCCAGCATTTT. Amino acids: CASSYSSSAGGGYQPQHF.

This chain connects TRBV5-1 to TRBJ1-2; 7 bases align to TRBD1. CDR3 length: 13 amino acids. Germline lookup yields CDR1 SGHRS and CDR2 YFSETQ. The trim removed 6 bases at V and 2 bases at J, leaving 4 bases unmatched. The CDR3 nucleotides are TGCGCCAGCACTAGGGACAGAAACTATGGCTACACCTTC. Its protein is CASTRDRNYGYTF. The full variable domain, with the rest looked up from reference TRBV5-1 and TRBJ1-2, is KAGVTQTPRYLIKTRGQQVTLSCSPISGHRSVSWYQQTPGQGLQFLFEYFSETQRNKGNFPGRFSGRQFSNSRSEMNVSTLELGDSALYLCASTRDRNYGYTFGSGTRLTVV.

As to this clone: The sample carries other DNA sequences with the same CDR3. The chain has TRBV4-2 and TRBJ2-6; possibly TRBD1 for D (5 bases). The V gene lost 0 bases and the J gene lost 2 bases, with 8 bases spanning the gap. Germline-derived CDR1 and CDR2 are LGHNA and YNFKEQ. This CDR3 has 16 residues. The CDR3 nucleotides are TGTGCCAGCAGCCAAGAGGGCAGGGCTGGGGCCAACGTCCTGACTTTC. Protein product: CASSQEGRAGANVLTF.